Presented here are 18 T cell receptor beta chains from one specimen sequenced in a study of T cells in Graves' hyperthyroidism and ophthalmopathy. RNA transcripts were the template for amplifying TCR beta CDR3 regions. The HTBI primer set was used in a first-round RT-PCR of the TCR CDR3. TCRdb independently ran MiXCR on the multiplex PCR reads; one entry per CDR3 protein. Altogether about 380,000 distinct CDR3 sequences are present, about 15% being singletons, with the ten largest covering approximately 11%. Sequenced input: blood. These receptors were obtained from a woman aged 55 to 70 with Graves' hyperthyroidism.

This clonotype has at least ten counts. In nucleotides, the CDR3 is TGCGCCAGCAGCCCCGGGACTAGTTCAACCGGGGAGCTGTTTTTT. As protein: CASSPGTSSTGELFF. V and J are TRBV5-1 and TRBJ2-2; 8 nucleotides agree with TRBD2. Germline assignment: CDR1 SGHRS and CDR2 YFSETQ. Trimming cost V 4 bases and J 5 bases; bases outside gene matches: 7. There are 15 residues in the CDR3. Drawing the rest from reference TRBV5-1 and TRBJ2-2, the complete variable domain is KAGVTQTPRYLIKTRGQQVTLSCSPISGHRSVSWYQQTPGQGLQFLFEYFSETQRNKGNFPGRFSGRQFSNSRSEMNVSTLELGDSALYLCASSPGTSSTGELFFGEGSRLTVL.

This chain connects TRBV28 to TRBJ2-7; a possible D gene is TRBD2 (6 bases). The V gene's germline CDR1 is MDHEN and CDR2 SYDVKM. Trimming stripped 7 bases from V and 4 bases from J, with 23 bases between. This CDR3 spans 16 amino acids. CDR3 bases: TGTGCCAGCACTTCTCGCACGAAAGGCGGGATGTACGAGCAGTACTTC. Translating it yields CASTSRTKGGMYEQYF.

The V gene is TRBV11-2, the J gene TRBJ2-1, with D perhaps matching TRBD1 or TRBD2 (5 bases each). Trimming pared 5 bases from V and 9 bases from J, leaving 20 bases between. CDR3 size: 15 residues. Germline V gene data show CDR1 as SGHAT and CDR2 as FQNNGV. For the CDR3, the DNA is TGTGCCAGCAGCCCTATGGGGCTAGCCCCAATTGAGCAGTTCTTC. The encoded protein is CASSPMGLAPIEQFF.

This clonotype was detected many times. J is TRBJ2-5 and V is TRBV20-1, with a weak D call TRBD2 (7 bases). The CDR3 is made up of 12 amino acids. CDR1 and CDR2 from the germline V gene are DFQATT and SNEGSKA (reference sequence). V lost 6 bases and J 3 bases, leaving 11 bases between the germline ends. This chain's CDR3 is CSARGAEETQYF. The CDR3 DNA follows: TGCAGTGCCCGGGGGGCCGAAGAGACCCAGTACTTC.

V and J are TRBV24-1 and TRBJ2-2, with D tentatively TRBD2 (6 bases). V was shortened by 4 bases and J by 0 bases, with 17 bases between the two germline ends. The CDR3 loop spans 18 amino acids. The germline CDR1 and CDR2 sequences are KGHDR and SFDVKD. This CDR3 is CATSDPGRGATNTGELFF. Here the CDR3 DNA reads TGTGCCACCAGTGACCCCGGGAGAGGGGCAACGAACACCGGGGAGCTGTTTTTT.

In this sample, this clonotype turned up many times. The rearrangement uses TRBV28 and TRBJ1-2; D is ambiguous. This CDR3 spans 11 amino acids. Germline V CDR1 and CDR2: MDHEN, SYDVKM. Trimming removed 6 bases at V and 8 bases at J, with 10 bases between. The CDR3 region is CASRGIGGYTF. The CDR3 coding sequence is TGTGCCAGCAGGGGGATTGGGGGCTACACCTTC.

CDR3 bases: TGTGCCAGTAGTATCCGGACAGACGAAAAACTGTTTTTT. Protein sequence: CASSIRTDEKLFF. The V call is TRBV19, the J call TRBJ1-4; tentative D call: TRBD1 (6 bases). V dropped 3 bases and J dropped 8 bases, with 10 bases sitting between them. Germline V gene sequence: CDR1 LNHDA, CDR2 SQIVND (reference sequence). The CDR3 runs 13 residues.

This chain links TRBV20-1 with TRBJ1-5; TRBD1 matches at 10 bases. The CDR3 is 14 residues long. CDR1 and CDR2 (germline): DFQATT, SNEGSKA (reference sequence). The J segment lost 6 bases and the V segment lost 5 bases, leaving 7 bases of the junction unmatched. The CDR3 loop reads CSAQTGGIGQPQHF. CDR3 nucleotide sequence: TGCAGTGCTCAGACAGGGGGCATAGGTCAGCCCCAGCATTTT.

This clonotype showed up many times. The V call is TRBV5-1, the J call TRBJ2-1, with TRBD1 identical over 12 bases. Trimming removed 4 bases from V and 7 bases from J; junction bases left unmatched: 6. CDR3 length equals 15 residues. Germline V CDR1 and CDR2: SGHRS, YFSETQ. CDR3 DNA: TGCGCCAGCAGCCCGGGACAGGGGGCCCTAAATGAGCAGTTCTTC. The encoded protein is CASSPGQGALNEQFF.

This clonotype was seen repeatedly, ten times or more. This sequence joins TRBV28 and TRBJ1-2, with D perhaps TRBD1 (6 bases). This CDR3 has 14 amino acids. Germline CDR1 and CDR2: MDHEN and SYDVKM. Trimming removed 6 bases at V and 8 bases at J, with 19 bases between. CDR3 loop: CASRAGLTGKGYTF. The CDR3 DNA sequence: TGTGCCAGCAGGGCTGGATTAACAGGGAAAGGCTACACCTTC.

This clonotype came up many times. J is TRBJ1-5 and V is TRBV6-1; 7 nucleotides line up with TRBD1. The CDR3 totals 17 residues. V trimming: 6 bases; J trimming: 0 bases; junction bases outside the gene matches: 11. CDR1 and CDR2 from the germline V gene are MNHNS and SASEGT. The CDR3 DNA follows: TGTGCCAGCAGGCCCAGGGGGGTCCTCGATAGCAATCAGCCCCAGCATTTT. It is translated as CASRPRGVLDSNQPQHF.

This chain joins TRBV5-1 and TRBJ2-7; 13 bases are a match to TRBD2. Germline CDR1 SGHRS, CDR2 YFSETQ. The V and J ends lost 4 bases and 3 bases, in that order; junction bases with no gene match: 7. CDR3 length: 16 amino acids. The CDR3 reads CASSPPGTSGNYEQYF. The CDR3 nucleotides read TGCGCCAGCAGCCCCCCCGGGACTAGCGGGAACTACGAGCAGTACTTC.

This clonotype was recorded at least ten times. This sequence joins TRBV19 and TRBJ2-7; 9 bases are shared with TRBD2. This CDR3 contains 14 residues. Germline CDR1 and CDR2: LNHDA and SQIVND (reference sequence). V was pared by 6 bases and J by 7 bases, with 10 bases of the junction left unmatched. CDR3 sequence: CASRTAGGTREQYF. Written as DNA, the CDR3 is TGTGCCAGTAGAACAGCGGGAGGAACGCGAGAGCAGTACTTC.

This clonotype was counted ten times or more. This chain links TRBV5-1 with TRBJ1-1; TRBD1 matches 11 bases. CDR3 length: 14 residues. Per germline, CDR1 SGHRS and CDR2 YFSETQ. V dropped 4 bases and J dropped 4; count of bases not matched to a gene: 3. In nucleotides, the CDR3 is TGCGCCAGCAGCGCCGGGACAGGGGGCACTGAAGCTTTCTTT. It specifies CASSAGTGGTEAFF.

This clonotype was picked up many times. This rearrangement joins TRBV30 to TRBJ2-3; D remains unclear. Trimming left V 3 bases short and J 0 bases short, with 13 bases between. CDR1 GTSNPN and CDR2 SVGIG come from the germline V gene (reference sequence). The length of the CDR3 is 15 residues. The CDR3 sequence is CAWSPGLGSTDTQYF. Here the CDR3 DNA reads TGTGCCTGGAGCCCCGGCCTGGGTAGCACAGATACGCAGTATTTT.

This clonotype was found many times. The rearrangement links TRBV24-1 to TRBJ2-1, with D possibly matching TRBD2 (5 bases). The germline V gene encodes CDR1 KGHDR and CDR2 SFDVKD. V was clipped by 6 bases and J by 4 bases, with 18 bases between them. This CDR3 is built from 16 residues. The CDR3 here is CATSPSAVQFYNEQFF. The CDR3 nucleotides are TGTGCCACCAGTCCTTCAGCGGTCCAGTTTTACAATGAGCAGTTCTTC.

This clonotype was seen repeatedly, ten times or more. V is TRBV27 and J is TRBJ2-3, with no clear D. Germline CDR1 MNHEY, CDR2 SMNVEV (reference sequence). Trimming left V 7 bases short and J 2 bases short, with 10 bases between. CDR3 size: 13 residues. CDR3 coding DNA: TGTGCCAGCACCAACCGGGTCACAGATACGCAGTATTTT. Residues: CASTNRVTDTQYF.

In DNA form, the CDR3 reads TGTGCCAACAGCGCAGAAGCAGGGGGCACAGGAAACACCATATATTTT. Amino acid sequence: CANSAEAGGTGNTIYF. V gene TRBV2 combines with J gene TRBJ1-3, with 8 positions matching TRBD1. J lost 4 bases, V lost 10 bases, and 15 bases had no gene match. The germline V gene encodes CDR1 SNHLY and CDR2 FYNNEI. The CDR3 is made up of 16 amino acids.